This TCR beta chain was sequenced for a study of T cell responses to AZD1222 COVID-19 vaccine. The assay was immunoSEQ multiplex PCR, and TCRdb's table has in-frame clones only and misses some. The table lists about 180,000 clones, around 93% of them singletons. Study-level results: Vaccination with two AZD1222 doses was followed by a rise in Spike-specific TCR breadth and depth. The donor group comprised mostly white British people and more females; the analysis possibly underestimated clonal diversity. With dominance at 160-218 and 743-854, vaccine-associated CD4 TCRs spanned spike.

The length of the CDR3 is 17 residues. CDR1 is DFQATT and CDR2 is SNEGSKA in the germline V gene (reference sequence). The V gene lost 3 bases and the J gene lost 4 bases, with 22 bases spanning the gap. With respect to this clone: What it binds is not known.

J is TRBJ1-3 and V is TRBV20-1; D uncertain. Sequences were derived from peripheral blood, sampled 28 days after the second dose of the MenACWY control vaccine. The TCR comes from an adult who received the MenACWY meningococcal vaccine as a control. The CDR3 sequence is CSASQVSGSGPGNTIYF. DNA of the CDR3: TGCAGTGCTAGTCAGGTCAGTGGAAGTGGACCCGGAAACACCATATATTTT.